Listed here are 8 T cell receptor beta chains from one sample, sequenced in a study of T cells expressing NK-cell markers. With the 5' RACE reads reprocessed, TCRdb shows one record per CDR3 protein and no DNA. The ten top clones account for around 0.42%, within a sample of 200,000 to 300,000 distinct CDR3 sequences. The sequenced sample consisted of blood T cells: a sorted CD56 or NKG2C T cell subset, CD4+ or CD8+ T cells, or bulk PBMC T cells (not recorded which). The source of these receptors is a young man in good health.

This chain links TRBV28 with TRBJ1-5; TCRdb proposes TRBD1, but this gene call is untestable without DNA. The germline gives CDR1 MDHEN, CDR2 SYDVKM. There are 15 residues in the CDR3. The CDR3 is CATRQGGTRNQPQHF.

The chain is built from TRBV7-6 and TRBJ2-1; as DNA is missing, the TRBD2 call by TCRdb cannot be tested. CDR3 size: 15 residues. Germline loops: CDR1 SGHVS, CDR2 FNYEAQ. CDR3 sequence reads: CASSPGTSTYNEQFF.

The rearrangement joins TRBV20-1 to TRBJ2-3; the D gene TCRdb calls, TRBD2, cannot be checked with no DNA. The CDR3 spans 16 residues. CDR1 and CDR2 from the germline V gene are DFQATT and SNEGSKA (reference sequence). The CDR3: CSAIQRLAGFADTQYF.

The gene calls are TRBV7-2 and TRBJ1-5; TCRdb names TRBD1, which stays unverified in the absence of DNA. This CDR3 region has 16 residues. CDR1 and CDR2 (germline): SGHTA, FQGNSA. CDR3 sequence reads: CASTKQPEQGSQPQHF.

The rearrangement links TRBV20-1 to TRBJ1-1; the D call from TCRdb, TRBD1, cannot be confirmed without DNA. The CDR3 runs 18 residues. The germline CDR1 and CDR2 sequences are DFQATT and SNEGSKA (reference sequence). The CDR3 protein is CSARSSGTGMIRYTEAFF.

CDR3 loop: CASSPPNGRGGEQFF. This chain uses TRBV18 with TRBJ2-1; TCRdb selects TRBD2, and the lack of DNA leaves this call unchecked. Germline CDR1 reads KGHSH; CDR2 reads LQKENI. This CDR3 contains 15 residues.

This chain joins TRBV20-1 and TRBJ2-1; the D call of TRBD2 rests on TCRdb alone, since no DNA is present to check it. Germline CDR1 reads DFQATT; CDR2 reads SNEGSKA (reference sequence). The CDR3 is 17 residues long. This CDR3 is CSARWLAMGWTYNEQFF.

CDR3: CASSFGRAETQYF. The chain carries TRBV5-5 and TRBJ2-5; with no DNA, the TCRdb D assignment of TRBD1 cannot be verified. The CDR3 totals 13 residues. Germline V gene data show CDR1 as SGHKS and CDR2 as YYEKEE (reference sequence).